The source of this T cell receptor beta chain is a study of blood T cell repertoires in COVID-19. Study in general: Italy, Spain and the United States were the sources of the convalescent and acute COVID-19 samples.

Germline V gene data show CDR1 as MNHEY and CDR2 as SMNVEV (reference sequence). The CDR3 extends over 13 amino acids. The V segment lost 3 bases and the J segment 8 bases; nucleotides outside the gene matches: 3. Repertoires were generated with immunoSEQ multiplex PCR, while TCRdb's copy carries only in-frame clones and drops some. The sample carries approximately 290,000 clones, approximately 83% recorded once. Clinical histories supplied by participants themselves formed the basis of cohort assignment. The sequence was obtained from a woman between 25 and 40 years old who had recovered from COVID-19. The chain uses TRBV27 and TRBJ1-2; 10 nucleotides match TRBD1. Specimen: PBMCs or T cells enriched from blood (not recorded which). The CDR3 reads CASSFGTGDGYTF. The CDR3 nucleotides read TGTGCCAGCAGTTTCGGGACAGGGGACGGCTACACCTTC.